The 32 T cell receptor beta chains below all came from one sample that was sequenced in a study of blood T cells in healthy people across ages. A J-beta primer mix and a sample-barcoded 5' primer were used in a second PCR of roughly 6 to 12 cycles. TCRdb called the 5' RACE reads again in MiXCR, with one record for every CDR3 protein. This sample yields hundreds of thousands of distinct CDR3 sequences, of which approximately 21% are seen a single time; 3.5% to 4% belongs to the top ten. Sequencing was done on a sample of blood. The receptors were gathered from a man between 65 and 80 years old in good health.

In its sample, this clonotype was seen many times. V usage is TRBV28 and J usage is TRBJ2-7, with 11 bases matching TRBD2. Trimming removed 3 bases from V and 3 bases from J; junction bases left unmatched: 7. The length of the CDR3 is 16 residues. Germline V gene sequence: CDR1 MDHEN, CDR2 SYDVKM. The CDR3 nucleotides are TGTGCCAGCAGTTTGCGCGGGACTAGCGGTTACTACGAGCAGTACTTC. It specifies CASSLRGTSGYYEQYF. Combining the CDR3 with reference TRBV28 and TRBJ2-7 gives the whole variable domain DVKVTQSSRYLVKRTGEKVFLECVQDMDHENMFWYRQDPGLGLRLIYFSYDVKMKEKGDIPEGYSVSREKKERFSLILESASTNQTSMYLCASSLRGTSGYYEQYFGPGTRLTVT.

This sequence joins TRBV5-1 and TRBJ2-6, with 8 positions matching TRBD1. The J segment lost 0 bases and the V segment lost 3 bases, leaving 11 bases of the junction unmatched. Germline CDR1 and CDR2: SGHRS and YFSETQ. This CDR3 has 19 residues. The CDR3 here is CASSSLPGTGTSGANVLTF. CDR3 coding DNA: TGCGCCAGCAGCTCCCTCCCCGGGACAGGAACCTCTGGGGCCAACGTCCTGACTTTC.

This chain joins TRBV6-2 or TRBV6-3 and TRBJ1-1; TRBD1 matches at 8 bases. The V gene end was trimmed by 5 bases and the J gene end by 4 bases; junction bases not matched to a gene: 6. This CDR3 comprises 14 residues. Germline-derived CDR1 and CDR2 are MNHEY and SVGEGT. CDR3 nucleotides: TGTGCCAGCAGTAGGACAGGGTGGAGCACTGAAGCTTTCTTT. This gives the protein CASSRTGWSTEAFF.

This clonotype was found a few times. The genes are TRBV20-1 and TRBJ2-1; possibly TRBD1 for D (5 bases). The CDR3 runs 14 residues. The V and J ends lost 6 bases and 0 bases respectively, with 12 bases between them. Per germline, CDR1 DFQATT and CDR2 SNEGSKA (reference sequence). CDR3 nucleotide sequence: TGCAGTGCAAAAGACAGACTCTCCTACAATGAGCAGTTCTTC. Protein sequence: CSAKDRLSYNEQFF.

On this clonotype itself: Relative to the germline gene, one junction end is altered; a read error may explain this. This chain links TRBV3-1 with TRBJ2-5, with TRBD2 matching over 13 bases. CDR1 and CDR2 from the germline V gene are LGHDT and YNNKEL (reference sequence). CDR3 length equals 12 residues. CDR3 region: CASSQTSGRKFF. CDR3 sequence (DNA): TGTGCCAGCAGCCAGACTAGCGGGAGGAAGTTCTTC.

In its sample, this clonotype was seen a few times. The V gene is TRBV7-8, the J gene TRBJ2-4; 9 nucleotides match TRBD1. The CDR3 extends over 16 amino acids. Trimming at V came to 3 bases and at J to 2 bases, leaving 5 bases not matched to a gene. Germline loops: CDR1 SGHVS, CDR2 FQNEAQ. The CDR3 region has the DNA TGTGCCAGCAGCTTTTTACAGGGGGCGACCAAAAACATTCAGTACTTC. This sequence encodes CASSFLQGATKNIQYF.

This chain connects TRBV5-5 to TRBJ2-7, with 7 bases fitting TRBD1. V shed 0 bases and J 0 bases; nucleotides not matched to a gene: 6. In germline, CDR1 is SGHKS, CDR2 YYEKEE (reference sequence). CDR3 length equals 16 residues. The CDR3 sequence is CASSLGKQGSSYEQYF. The CDR3 DNA follows: TGTGCCAGCAGCTTGGGAAAACAGGGGTCCTCCTACGAGCAGTACTTC.

This clonotype was counted a few times. The chain carries TRBV20-1 and TRBJ2-5; 12 positions agree with TRBD2. V shed 3 bases, J shed 0 bases, and the junction held 8 bases outside the gene matches. The CDR3 is made up of 17 amino acids. Germline V gene lookup returns CDR1 DFQATT and CDR2 SNEGSKA (reference sequence). For the CDR3, the DNA is TGCAGTGCTAGCAGGCTAGCGGGAGGGTGGTACCAAGAGACCCAGTACTTC. This codes for CSASRLAGGWYQETQYF.

The chain has TRBV28 and TRBJ2-2; 10 bases match TRBD2. The CDR3 extends over 17 amino acids. V lost 2 bases and J lost 3; bases outside the gene matches: 6. Germline lookup yields CDR1 MDHEN and CDR2 SYDVKM. CDR3 loop: CASSLGWLAGDTGELFF. CDR3 nucleotide sequence: TGTGCCAGCAGTTTAGGTTGGCTAGCGGGGGACACCGGGGAGCTGTTTTTT.

This clonotype has more than one count but fewer than ten. The V gene is TRBV5-1, the J gene TRBJ2-3; D unclear. The CDR3 runs 14 residues. Germline loops: CDR1 SGHRS, CDR2 YFSETQ. V shed 3 bases and J shed 6 bases, with 14 bases lying between them. Here the CDR3 reads CASSSGEVRDTQYF. The CDR3 DNA is TGCGCCAGCAGCTCCGGTGAGGTCAGGGATACGCAGTATTTT.

This clonotype has at least ten counts. The CDR3: CASSSEGYGRLSYEQYF. The CDR3 nucleotides read TGTGCCAGCAGCTCGGAGGGGTACGGGAGACTTTCCTACGAGCAGTACTTC. The chain carries TRBV28 and TRBJ2-7, with D perhaps matching TRBD2 (6 bases). Trimming took off 6 bases at V and 1 base at J, with 22 bases between the two ends. The germline CDR1 and CDR2 sequences are MDHEN and SYDVKM. There are 17 residues in the CDR3.

This chain joins TRBV5-1 and TRBJ1-1; 7 bases map to TRBD1. The V gene end was trimmed by 0 bases and the J gene end by 5 bases; junction bases not matched to a gene: 10. Germline-derived CDR1 and CDR2 are SGHRS and YFSETQ. This CDR3 spans 16 amino acids. CDR3 DNA sequence: TGCGCCAGCAGCTTGGGGGCAGGGGGGACCCTAACTGAAGCTTTCTTT. Its translation is CASSLGAGGTLTEAFF.

The rearrangement uses TRBV5-5 and TRBJ2-5, with D uncertain. Germline V lookup: CDR1 SGHKS, CDR2 YYEKEE (reference sequence). With 2 bases removed from V and 0 bases from J, the gap between germline ends came to 8 bases. This CDR3 contains 14 residues. DNA of the CDR3: TGTGCCAGCAGCTTCTATTCACACCAAGAGACCCAGTACTTC. Protein product: CASSFYSHQETQYF.

The V call is TRBV28, the J call TRBJ2-7, with 9 bases fitting TRBD2. The CDR3 runs 18 residues. V gave up 1 base and J gave up 0 bases; unmatched junction bases: 10. In germline, CDR1 is MDHEN, CDR2 SYDVKM. The CDR3 reads CASSLSGLARAHSYEQYF. CDR3 sequence (DNA): TGTGCCAGCAGTTTATCTGGACTAGCGCGAGCTCACTCCTACGAGCAGTACTTC.

This clonotype has ten or more counts. This sequence joins TRBV29-1 and TRBJ2-1, with TRBD2 as a possible D gene (6 bases). The DNA end is a closer match to TRBJ2-7, so the J assignment may be wrong. Per germline, CDR1 SQVTM and CDR2 ANQGSEA. The CDR3 is 14 amino acids. The CDR3, as DNA: TGCAGCGTTGATCGCCCCGGGAGTCCCTACGAGCAGTACTTC. Encoded protein: CSVDRPGSPYEQYF.

This clonotype was picked up a small number of times. The J gene is TRBJ1-5, the V gene TRBV6-1; D gene unclear. Trimming took 1 base from V and 1 from J, leaving 11 bases between them. The CDR3 is made up of 16 amino acids. Germline V gene lookup returns CDR1 MNHNS and CDR2 SASEGT. In DNA form, the CDR3 reads TGTGCCAGCAGTGAAGTTGGAGGACGGAGCAATCAGCCCCAGCATTTT. It specifies CASSEVGGRSNQPQHF.

The table lists this clonotype with a few counts. The V call is TRBV28, the J call TRBJ2-3; D is possibly TRBD2 (6 bases). Looked up from germline, CDR1 is MDHEN and CDR2 is SYDVKM. This CDR3 region has 14 residues. V lost 8 bases, J lost 4 bases, and 16 bases lay in between. The CDR3 loop reads CASHQAGRPDTQYF. CDR3 nucleotide sequence: TGTGCCAGCCATCAGGCGGGGCGGCCAGATACGCAGTATTTT.

This clonotype turned up a few times. The gene calls are TRBV28 and TRBJ1-1; the D gene is possibly TRBD1 (6 bases). The germline V gene has CDR1 MDHEN and CDR2 SYDVKM. V dropped 5 bases and J dropped 5 bases, with 9 bases sitting between them. CDR3 length: 12 residues. The CDR3 DNA follows: TGTGCCAGCAGTCCAGGGGTTACTGAAGCTTTCTTT. Translating gives CASSPGVTEAFF.

The V gene is TRBV7-2, the J gene TRBJ2-1; D perhaps matches TRBD2 (6 bases). The length of the CDR3 is 15 residues. V was trimmed by 7 bases and J by 4 bases, leaving 17 bases between them. Germline assignment: CDR1 SGHTA and CDR2 FQGNSA. CDR3 bases: TGTGCCAGCATGGCGGGACCTTTAATATACAATGAGCAGTTCTTC. Encoded protein: CASMAGPLIYNEQFF.

The rearrangement uses TRBV6-2 or TRBV6-3 and TRBJ2-1; TRBD1 is a possible D gene (5 bases). Looked up from germline, CDR1 is MNHEY and CDR2 is SVGEGT. This CDR3 is 15 amino acids long. V lost 5 bases and J lost 2, with 13 bases in between. The CDR3 coding sequence is TGTGCCAGCAGTCGCTCACAGGCGGCCTACAATGAGCAGTTCTTC. It codes for CASSRSQAAYNEQFF.

This clonotype was picked up a small number of times. The V and J genes are TRBV4-3 and TRBJ2-7, with a tentative D call TRBD2 (6 bases). Trimming pared 0 bases from V and 7 bases from J, leaving 16 bases between. The length of the CDR3 is 15 residues. CDR1 is LGHNA and CDR2 is YSLEER in the germline V gene. In DNA, the CDR3 is TGCGCCAGCAGCCAAGATAGACTAGGGGTGGGGGAGCAGTACTTC. It yields the protein CASSQDRLGVGEQYF.

This clonotype was counted many times. CDR3 loop: CAISGRTEDEQYF. CDR3 nucleotide sequence: TGTGCCATCAGTGGAAGGACAGAGGACGAGCAGTACTTC. The chain is built from TRBV10-3 and TRBJ2-7; perhaps TRBD1 as D (6 bases). The V end lost 4 bases, the J end lost 5 bases, and 12 bases lay between the germline ends. Germline CDR1 ENHRY, CDR2 SYGVKD. The CDR3 spans 13 residues.

This clonotype was picked up a small number of times. The J gene is TRBJ2-3, the V gene TRBV29-1, with 7 positions matching TRBD1. In germline, CDR1 is SQVTM, CDR2 ANQGSEA. V trimming: 7 bases; J trimming: 3 bases; junction bases outside the gene matches: 7. The CDR3 loop spans 13 amino acids. The CDR3 sequence: CSAQGKGTDTQYF. The CDR3 region has the DNA TGCAGCGCACAGGGGAAGGGGACAGATACGCAGTATTTT.

Concerning this clonotype itself: The junction does not match germline at one end; this may be a read error. V is TRBV6-1 and J is TRBJ2-5; D unclear. Germline loops: CDR1 MNHNS, CDR2 SASEGT. The CDR3 covers 13 residues. DNA of the CDR3: TGTGCCAGCAGAGAAGGGATGGGAGAGACCCAGTACTTC. Protein: CASREGMGETQYF.

This clonotype was picked up many times. At one end, the junction sequence differs from germline, possibly due to a read error. This chain links TRBV5-1 with TRBJ2-1; D is perhaps TRBD2 (5 bases). From germline, CDR1 is SGHRS and CDR2 YFSETQ. The CDR3 consists of 13 residues. In nucleotides, the CDR3 is TGTGCCAGCAGCTTAGCGCCGTACAATGAGCAGTTCTTC. The encoded protein is CASSLAPYNEQFF.

This clonotype was picked up a small number of times. The V call is TRBV28, the J call TRBJ2-1, with D possibly matching TRBD1 (5 bases). The CDR3 covers 14 residues. V lost 6 bases, J lost 0 bases, and 9 bases lay in between. From germline, CDR1 is MDHEN and CDR2 SYDVKM. CDR3 residues: CASRPDSSYNEQFF. In nucleotides, the CDR3 is TGTGCCAGCAGACCCGACAGCTCCTACAATGAGCAGTTCTTC.

The V call is TRBV5-1, the J call TRBJ2-1, with 9 bases fitting TRBD2. V shed 0 bases, J shed 9 bases, and the junction held 7 bases outside the gene matches. CDR1 and CDR2 from the germline V gene are SGHRS and YFSETQ. This CDR3 spans 15 amino acids. The CDR3 spells CASSLGELAGTEQFF. Written as DNA, the CDR3 is TGCGCCAGCAGCTTGGGTGAACTAGCGGGTACTGAGCAGTTCTTC.

The V gene is TRBV5-1, the J gene TRBJ2-5; unclear D gene. Germline-derived CDR1 and CDR2 are SGHRS and YFSETQ. V was shortened by 4 bases and J by 4 bases, with 11 bases between the two germline ends. CDR3 size: 13 residues. CDR3 amino acids: CASSLETRETQYF. CDR3 bases: TGCGCCAGCAGCCTTGAGACGCGAGAGACCCAGTACTTC.

This clonotype appeared a few times. The genes are TRBV6-2 or TRBV6-3 and TRBJ2-5; maybe TRBD1 (6 bases). V lost 4 bases to trimming and J lost 2 bases, with 11 bases between them. The CDR3 covers 14 residues. In germline, CDR1 is MNHEY, CDR2 SVGEGT. The CDR3 nucleotides are TGTGCCAGCAGTTTGACAGGAATACAAGAGACCCAGTACTTC. Its translation is CASSLTGIQETQYF.

The J gene is TRBJ1-2, the V gene TRBV5-1; maybe TRBD1 (6 bases). Germline values: CDR1 SGHRS, CDR2 YFSETQ. This CDR3 is 15 amino acids long. The ends were cut back, 0 bases at V and 2 bases at J, with 11 bases in the middle. The CDR3 loop reads CASSLDGGLNYGYTF. In DNA, the CDR3 is TGCGCCAGCAGCTTGGATGGGGGCCTCAACTATGGCTACACCTTC.

This clonotype was observed a handful of times. The chain has TRBV2 and TRBJ2-5; TRBD2 aligns across 7 bases. The CDR3 extends over 13 amino acids. CDR1 is SNHLY, CDR2 FYNNEI, per germline. With 7 bases clipped from V and 4 bases from J, the junction kept 6 bases outside the gene matches. The CDR3 protein is CASIPGRGETQYF. In DNA, the CDR3 is TGTGCCAGCATCCCGGGGAGGGGAGAGACCCAGTACTTC.

This clonotype was counted many times. The gene calls are TRBV11-1 and TRBJ2-2; D is possibly TRBD2 (6 bases). V dropped 8 bases and J dropped 1 base, with 11 bases sitting between them. CDR1 and CDR2 (germline): SGHAT, FQDESV (reference sequence). The length of the CDR3 is 14 residues. This chain's CDR3 is CASGKGGNTGELFF. CDR3 bases: TGTGCCAGCGGGAAGGGAGGGAACACCGGGGAGCTGTTTTTT.